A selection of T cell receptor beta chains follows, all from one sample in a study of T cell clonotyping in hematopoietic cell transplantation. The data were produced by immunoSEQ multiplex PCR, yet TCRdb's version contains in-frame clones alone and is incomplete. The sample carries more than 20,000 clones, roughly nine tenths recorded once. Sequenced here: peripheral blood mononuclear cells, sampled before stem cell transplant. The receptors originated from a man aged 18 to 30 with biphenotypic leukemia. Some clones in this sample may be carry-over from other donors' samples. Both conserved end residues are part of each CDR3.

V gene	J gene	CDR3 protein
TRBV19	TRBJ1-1	CASIYYGVGTEAFF
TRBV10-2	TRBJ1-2	CASSPLAGGYGYTF
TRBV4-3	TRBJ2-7	CASSQQQGEGYEQYF
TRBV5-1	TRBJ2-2	CASSRAGPLNGELFF
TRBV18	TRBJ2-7	CASSPPGGFSYEQYF
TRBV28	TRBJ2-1	CASRRGINSDEQFF
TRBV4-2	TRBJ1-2	CASSQATGERGGYTF
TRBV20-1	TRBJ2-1	CSASSDNEQFF
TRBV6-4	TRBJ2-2	CASSAAEGADTGELFF
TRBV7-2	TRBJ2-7	CASSSFPRGGNNYEQYF
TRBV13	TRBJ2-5	CASSSGQGRQETQYF
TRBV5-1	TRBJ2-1	CASSSELLSYNEQFF
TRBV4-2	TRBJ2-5	CASSQDGGTGGGGETQYF
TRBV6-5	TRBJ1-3	CASSYSGESGNTIYF
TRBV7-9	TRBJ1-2	CASSDSEGRYTF
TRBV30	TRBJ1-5	CAWSVGAGNQPQHF
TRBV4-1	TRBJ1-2	CASSLRQGQNYGYTF
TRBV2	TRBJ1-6	CASVALTGANSPLHF
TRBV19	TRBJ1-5	CASQEYNQPQHF
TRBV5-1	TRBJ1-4	CASSNSGRDDEKLFF
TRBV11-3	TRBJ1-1	CASSTGQGVNTEAFF
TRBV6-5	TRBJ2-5	CASSYSFPPETQYF
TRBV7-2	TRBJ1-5	CASSLEANQPQHF
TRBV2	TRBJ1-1	CASGIQPDMNTEAFF
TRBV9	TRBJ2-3	CASSVTSGSTDTQYF
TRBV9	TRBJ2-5	CASSVGAGALQETQYF
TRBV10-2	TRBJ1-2	CASSDSTGQGDGYTF
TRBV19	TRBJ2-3	CASVRSWGGDTQYF
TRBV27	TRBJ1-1	CASSPTEGTEAFF
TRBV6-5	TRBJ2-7	CASSYSSSGQWYEQYF
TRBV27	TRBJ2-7	CASSSHRVSYEQYF
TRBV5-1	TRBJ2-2	CASTGQSSSNTGELFF
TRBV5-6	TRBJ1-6	CASSLRGLGNSPLHF
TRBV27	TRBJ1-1	CASTLGNEAFF
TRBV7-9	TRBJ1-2	CASSPTLSGYTF
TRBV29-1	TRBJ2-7	CSAEGTGNEQYF
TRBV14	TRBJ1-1	CASSQMNTEAFF
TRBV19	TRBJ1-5	CATQLGRHNQPQHF
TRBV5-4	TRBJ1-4	CASSLGRGREKLFF
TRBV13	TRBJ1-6	CASSTQGQSYNSPLHF
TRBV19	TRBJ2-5	CASSKRTGAQETQYF
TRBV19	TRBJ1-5	CASSIAGNQPQHF
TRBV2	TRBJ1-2	CAKERRGYTF
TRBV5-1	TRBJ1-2	CASATGDYGYTF
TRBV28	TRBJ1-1	CASSTPGYTNTEAFF
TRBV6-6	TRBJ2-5	CAIDDRVGETQYF
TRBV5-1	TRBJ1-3	CASSLLPGVLLNTIYF
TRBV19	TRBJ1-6	CASRWQGGSPLHF
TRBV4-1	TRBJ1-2	CASSPSWRGPSNYGYTF
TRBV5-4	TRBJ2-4	CASSLGQGRNQYF
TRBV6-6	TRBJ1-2	CASSPKPGHANYGYTF
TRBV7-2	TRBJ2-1	CASSLVDEQFF
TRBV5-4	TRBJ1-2	CASSLGGQRYGYTF
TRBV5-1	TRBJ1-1	CASSLATSEGPAEAFF
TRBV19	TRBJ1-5	CAPRTGANQPQHF
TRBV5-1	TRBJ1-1	CASSPEQGSRTEAFF
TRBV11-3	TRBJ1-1	CASSLDLVREGEGTEAFF